The 18 T cell receptor beta chains listed next were all sequenced from one sample in a study of T cells in Graves' hyperthyroidism and ophthalmopathy. The CDR3 regions of TCR beta were amplified from RNA transcripts. The study used the HTBI primer set for a first-round RT-PCR of the TCR CDR3. One entry per CDR3 protein, called by TCRdb with MiXCR from the multiplex PCR reads. The sample carries around 610,000 distinct CDR3 sequences, approximately 14% recorded once. The sample was blood. Receptors were obtained from a woman between 40 and 50 years old with Graves' ophthalmopathy.

This clonotype was counted only a few times. The rearrangement joins TRBV12-3 or TRBV12-4 to TRBJ2-7, with D tentatively TRBD2 (5 bases). This CDR3 region has 13 residues. Trimming removed 5 bases at V and 1 base at J, with 9 bases between. The CDR3 protein is CASSRWTSYEQYF. The DNA of the CDR3 is TGTGCCAGCAGTCGATGGACTTCCTACGAGCAGTACTTC.

Ten or more counts support this clonotype. V gene TRBV2 combines with J gene TRBJ2-3; possibly TRBD1 for D (6 bases). Trimming shortened V by 8 bases and J by 1 base, and 13 bases separated the two germline ends. CDR3 size: 14 residues. The germline V gene encodes CDR1 SNHLY and CDR2 FYNNEI. The CDR3 sequence is CASPDRTRTDTQYF. In DNA form, the CDR3 reads TGTGCCAGCCCTGACAGGACCCGCACAGATACGCAGTATTTT.

The rearrangement joins TRBV20-1 to TRBJ2-4, with 9 nucleotides matching TRBD1. This CDR3 has 14 residues. Germline trimming cut 5 bases from V and 3 bases from J; bases unmatched to any gene: 5. Per the germline V gene, CDR1 is DFQATT and CDR2 is SNEGSKA (reference sequence). CDR3 region: CSARDRAGKNIQYF. CDR3 nucleotides: TGCAGTGCTCGGGACAGGGCGGGCAAAAACATTCAGTACTTC.

The J gene is TRBJ1-5, the V gene TRBV4-1, with D unresolved. Trimming removed 1 base at V and 5 bases at J, with 9 bases between. The CDR3 is 14 residues long. The germline V gene encodes CDR1 MGHRA and CDR2 YSYEKL. DNA for the CDR3: TGCGCCAGCAGCCAAGGTCCGCTCGATCAGCCCCAGCATTTT. This translates into CASSQGPLDQPQHF.

The chain has TRBV6-2 or TRBV6-3 and TRBJ2-2, with D possibly matching TRBD1 (6 bases). There are 14 residues in the CDR3. Germline V lookup: CDR1 MNHEY, CDR2 SVGEGT. Trimming cost V 4 bases and J 6 bases, with 12 bases left between them. CDR3 DNA: TGTGCCAGCAGTTTTCTTGGGGGCGCCGGGGAGCTGTTTTTT. Translation gives CASSFLGGAGELFF.

This clonotype was seen at least ten times. The CDR3 DNA is TGTGCCAGCAGTCACTACAGGGGGCGAGGTCAGCCCCAGCATTTT. It encodes CASSHYRGRGQPQHF. V gene TRBV28 combines with J gene TRBJ1-5; 9 bases match TRBD1. The CDR3 has 15 residues. Germline loops: CDR1 MDHEN, CDR2 SYDVKM. Losses at the gene ends were 5 bases for V and 6 bases for J; bases not matched to a gene: 8.

The V gene is TRBV6-5, the J gene TRBJ2-5, with D hard to call. CDR3 length: 13 residues. Germline V gene data show CDR1 as MNHEY and CDR2 as SVGAGI. The V end lost 4 bases, the J end lost 4 bases, and 10 bases lay between the germline ends. The CDR3 DNA is TGTGCCAGCAGTTCTTTAGTAGCAGAGACCCAGTACTTC. Translated, it gives CASSSLVAETQYF.

The chain employs TRBV6-1 and TRBJ2-5, with D perhaps TRBD2 (5 bases). Germline values: CDR1 MNHNS, CDR2 SASEGT. V was shortened by 6 bases and J by 4 bases, with 18 bases between the two germline ends. CDR3 length: 15 residues. Written as DNA, the CDR3 is TGTGCCAGCAGCCCCTTCCGGGAAGTCGTAGAGACCCAGTACTTC. Residues: CASSPFREVVETQYF.

This clonotype occurred many times. The chain is built from TRBV2 and TRBJ1-2; D might be TRBD1 (6 bases). Germline CDR1 reads SNHLY; CDR2 reads FYNNEI. This CDR3 is 13 amino acids long. V dropped 10 bases and J dropped 5 bases, with 17 bases sitting between them. CDR3 in amino acids: CAIPRGGPYGYTF. CDR3 in DNA: TGTGCCATCCCCCGGGGGGGGCCTTATGGCTACACCTTC.

This clonotype turned up a few times. V and J are TRBV20-1 and TRBJ1-5, with D maybe TRBD1 (6 bases). V gave up 3 bases and J gave up 1 base, with 16 bases separating them. Germline V gives CDR1 DFQATT, CDR2 SNEGSKA (reference sequence). The CDR3 length is 16 residues. The CDR3 loop reads CSASFWGRGSNQPQHF. As DNA, the CDR3 is TGCAGTGCTAGCTTCTGGGGGCGAGGGAGCAATCAGCCCCAGCATTTT.

This clonotype was picked up many times. A much larger clone lies a single base off, so this may be a read error. The CDR3 region has the DNA TGTACCACCAGTGGATTCCTAAGCAATCAGCCCCAGCATTTT. It yields the protein CTTSGFLSNQPQHF. The rearrangement links TRBV24-1 to TRBJ1-5; D call uncertain. The CDR3 covers 14 residues. The V gene's germline CDR1 is KGHDR and CDR2 SFDVKD.

This clonotype was detected ten times or more. The chain is built from TRBV18 and TRBJ2-7; D ambiguous. The CDR3 sequence is 12 residues long. Trimming stripped 0 bases from V and 2 bases from J, with 2 bases between. Germline lookup yields CDR1 KGHSH and CDR2 LQKENI. The CDR3 DNA reads TGTGCCAGCTCACCACCCACCTACGAGCAGTACTTC. Its protein is CASSPPTYEQYF. Full variable domain (missing parts from reference TRBV18 and TRBJ2-7): NAGVMQNPRHLVRRRGQEARLRCSPMKGHSHVYWYRQLPEEGLKFMVYLQKENIIDESGMPKERFSAEFPKEGPSILRIQQVVRGDSAAYFCASSPPTYEQYFGPGTRLTVT.

The chain is built from TRBV11-2 and TRBJ2-7, with 12 bases aligning to TRBD2. There are 16 residues in the CDR3. The germline V gene has CDR1 SGHAT and CDR2 FQNNGV. V was clipped by 2 bases and J by 2 bases; unmatched bases: 4. CDR3 DNA: TGTGCCAGCAGCTTACCTAGCGGGAGGGCCCCCTACGAGCAGTACTTC. Amino acid sequence: CASSLPSGRAPYEQYF.

The chain joins TRBV6-5 to TRBJ1-1, with D tentatively TRBD1 (5 bases). CDR1 and CDR2 (germline): MNHEY, SVGAGI. Trimming removed 2 bases from V and 2 bases from J, with 9 bases in between. The CDR3 consists of 14 residues. As DNA, the CDR3 is TGTGCCAGCAGTTACAGACAGTTTAACACTGAAGCTTTCTTT. It specifies CASSYRQFNTEAFF.

Turning to this clonotype: A read error may explain this, as a much larger clone is one base away. Here the CDR3 DNA reads TGCGCCAGCAGCCAGGATCTAGGGGGTGCCGGGGAGCTGTTTTTT. Protein product: CASSQDLGGAGELFF. The J gene is TRBJ2-2, the V gene TRBV4-1, with D possibly TRBD1 on 6 matching bases. Trimming pared 3 bases from V and 6 bases from J, leaving 14 bases between. Germline V lookup: CDR1 MGHRA, CDR2 YSYEKL. This CDR3 is built from 15 residues.

This clonotype was recorded at least ten times. The chain links TRBV6-5 to TRBJ2-7; 10 positions match TRBD2. Germline V gene data show CDR1 as MNHEY and CDR2 as SVGAGI. V lost 2 bases, J lost 3 bases, and 1 base stayed unmatched. CDR3 length: 14 residues. Here the CDR3 reads CASSYQREGYEQYF. CDR3 bases: TGTGCCAGCAGTTACCAGCGGGAGGGCTACGAGCAGTACTTC.

This clonotype was counted at least ten times. The CDR3 is CASSRTVAPISTSPLHF. For the CDR3, the DNA is TGTGCCAGCAGCCGGACAGTGGCGCCCATCAGTACTTCACCCCTCCACTTT. The gene calls are TRBV6-2 or TRBV6-3 and TRBJ1-6; D is possibly TRBD1 (6 bases). CDR1 is MNHEY, CDR2 SVGEGT, per germline. The CDR3 has 17 amino acids. V lost 6 bases to trimming and J lost 9 bases, with 24 bases between them.

J is TRBJ2-3 and V is TRBV12-5; 12 bases are shared with TRBD2. Germline CDR1 LGHNT, CDR2 FRNRAP. V trimming: 6 bases; J trimming: 7 bases; junction bases outside the gene matches: 5. This CDR3 contains 14 residues. The DNA for the CDR3 is TGTGCTAGTGGGACTAGCGGGAGTGTGAATACGCAGTATTTT. Residues: CASGTSGSVNTQYF. Combining the CDR3 with reference TRBV12-5 and TRBJ2-3 gives the whole variable domain DARVTQTPRHKVTEMGQEVTMRCQPILGHNTVFWYRQTMMQGLELLAYFRNRAPLDDSGMPKDRFSAEMPDATLATLKIQPSEPRDSAVYFCASGTSGSVNTQYFGPGTRLTVL.